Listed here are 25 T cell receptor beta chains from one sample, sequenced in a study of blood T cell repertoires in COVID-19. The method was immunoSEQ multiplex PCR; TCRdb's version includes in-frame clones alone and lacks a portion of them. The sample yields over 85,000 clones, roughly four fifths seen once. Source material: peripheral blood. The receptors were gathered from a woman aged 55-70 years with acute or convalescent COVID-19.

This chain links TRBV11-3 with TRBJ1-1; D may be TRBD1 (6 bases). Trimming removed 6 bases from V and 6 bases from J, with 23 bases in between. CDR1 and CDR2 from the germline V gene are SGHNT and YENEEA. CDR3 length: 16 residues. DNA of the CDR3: TGTGCCAGCAGGACCCCCGAGGGGGTAGGAAGGGCTGAAGCTTTCTTT. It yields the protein CASRTPEGVGRAEAFF.

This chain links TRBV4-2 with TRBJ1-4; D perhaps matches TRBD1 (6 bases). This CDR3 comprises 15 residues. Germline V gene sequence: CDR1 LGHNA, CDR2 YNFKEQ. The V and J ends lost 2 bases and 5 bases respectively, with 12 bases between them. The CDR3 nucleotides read TGTGCCAGCAGCCAAACTACAGGGATCAATGAAAAACTGTTTTTT. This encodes CASSQTTGINEKLFF.

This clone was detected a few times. CDR3 region: CASSSTWTGAQSEQYF. CDR3 in DNA: TGTGCCAGCAGTTCAACCTGGACAGGGGCGCAATCCGAGCAGTACTTC. The chain links TRBV6-5 to TRBJ2-7; TRBD1 matches 9 bases. The germline V gene has CDR1 MNHEY and CDR2 SVGAGI. V shed 4 bases, J shed 6 bases, and the junction held 13 bases outside the gene matches. CDR3 length equals 16 residues.

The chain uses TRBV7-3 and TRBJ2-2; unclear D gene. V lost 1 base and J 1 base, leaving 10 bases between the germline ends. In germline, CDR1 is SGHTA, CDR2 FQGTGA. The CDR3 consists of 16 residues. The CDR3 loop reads CASSLNHPGNTGELFF. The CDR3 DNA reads TGTGCCAGCAGCTTAAACCACCCAGGGAACACCGGGGAGCTGTTTTTT.

DNA for the CDR3: TGTGCCAGCAGCTCCGGGATTAACTACGAGCAGTACTTC. This sequence encodes CASSSGINYEQYF. The rearrangement uses TRBV7-2 and TRBJ2-7; D is possibly TRBD2 (5 bases). Germline lookup yields CDR1 SGHTA and CDR2 FQGNSA. CDR3 size: 13 residues. The V and J ends lost 4 bases and 3 bases respectively, with 10 bases between them.

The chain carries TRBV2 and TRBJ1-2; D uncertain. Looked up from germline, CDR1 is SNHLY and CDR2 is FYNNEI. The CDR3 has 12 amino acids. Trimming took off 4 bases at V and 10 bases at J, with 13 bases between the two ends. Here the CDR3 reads CASSGRVSAYTF. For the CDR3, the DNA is TGTGCCAGCAGTGGGCGGGTCTCGGCCTACACCTTC.

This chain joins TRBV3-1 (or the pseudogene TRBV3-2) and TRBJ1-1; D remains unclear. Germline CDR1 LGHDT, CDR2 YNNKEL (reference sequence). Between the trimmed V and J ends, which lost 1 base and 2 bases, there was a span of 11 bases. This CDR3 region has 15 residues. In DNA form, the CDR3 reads TGTGCCAGCAGCCAAGGGGTTCGGGGAAACACTGAAGCTTTCTTT. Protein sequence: CASSQGVRGNTEAFF.

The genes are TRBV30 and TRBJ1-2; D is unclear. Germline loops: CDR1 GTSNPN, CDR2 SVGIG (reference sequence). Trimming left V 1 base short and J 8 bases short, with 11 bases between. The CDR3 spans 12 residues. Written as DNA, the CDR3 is TGTGCCTGGAGTGGTGGAGCTCTGGGCTACACCTTC. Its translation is CAWSGGALGYTF.

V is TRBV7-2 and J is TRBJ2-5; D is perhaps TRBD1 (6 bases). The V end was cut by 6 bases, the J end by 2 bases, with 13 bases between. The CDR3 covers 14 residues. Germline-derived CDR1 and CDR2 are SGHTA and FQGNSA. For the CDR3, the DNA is TGTGCCAGCAGACGTACAGGGAAGCAAGAGACCCAGTACTTC. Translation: CASRRTGKQETQYF.

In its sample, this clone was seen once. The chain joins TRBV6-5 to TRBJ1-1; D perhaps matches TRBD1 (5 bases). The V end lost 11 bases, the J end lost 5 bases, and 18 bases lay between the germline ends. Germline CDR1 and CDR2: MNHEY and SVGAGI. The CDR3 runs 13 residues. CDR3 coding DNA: TGTGCCGTGGAGTCCCCGGGGGGGACTGAAGCTTTCTTT. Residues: CAVESPGGTEAFF.

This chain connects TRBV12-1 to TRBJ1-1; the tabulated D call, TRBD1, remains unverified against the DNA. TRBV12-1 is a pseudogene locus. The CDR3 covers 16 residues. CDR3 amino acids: CASSCTGGEMNTEAFF. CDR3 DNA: TGTGCCAGCAGCTGCACAGGGGGCGAGATGAACACTGAAGCTTTCTTT.

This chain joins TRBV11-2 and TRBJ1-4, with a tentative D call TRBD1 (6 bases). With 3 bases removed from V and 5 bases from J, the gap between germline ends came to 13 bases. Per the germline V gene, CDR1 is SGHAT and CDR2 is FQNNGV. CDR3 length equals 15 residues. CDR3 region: CASSFRGWGNEKLFF. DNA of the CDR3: TGTGCCAGCAGCTTCAGGGGTTGGGGGAATGAAAAACTGTTTTTT.

CDR3 coding DNA: TGTGCCGTGGCTCCACCGAGAGGGGGCTACACCTTC. This codes for CAVAPPRGGYTF. The V call is TRBV27, the J call TRBJ1-2; D gene unclear. CDR3 length: 12 amino acids. The germline V gene encodes CDR1 MNHEY and CDR2 SMNVEV (reference sequence). Trimming pared 11 bases from V and 8 bases from J, leaving 18 bases between.

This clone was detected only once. In DNA form, the CDR3 reads TGTGCCAGCAGTAGCGGACAGGCGACCAACACTGAAGCTTTCTTT. It codes for CASSSGQATNTEAFF. V and J are TRBV28 and TRBJ1-1; TRBD1 aligns across 7 bases. V lost 5 bases, J lost 2 bases, and 8 bases stayed unmatched. CDR1 MDHEN and CDR2 SYDVKM come from the germline V gene. The CDR3 extends over 15 amino acids.

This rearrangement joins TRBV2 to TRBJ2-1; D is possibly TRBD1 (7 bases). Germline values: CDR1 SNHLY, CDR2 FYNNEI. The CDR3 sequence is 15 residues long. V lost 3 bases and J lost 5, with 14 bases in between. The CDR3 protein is CASSDRGTANNEQFF. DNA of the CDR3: TGTGCCAGCAGTGATCGCGGGACAGCTAACAATGAGCAGTTCTTC.

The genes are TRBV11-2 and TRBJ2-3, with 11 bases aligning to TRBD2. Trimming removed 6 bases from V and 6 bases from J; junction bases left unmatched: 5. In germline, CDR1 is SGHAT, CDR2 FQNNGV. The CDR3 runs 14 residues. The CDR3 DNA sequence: TGTGCCAGCAGGGCGGGACTAGCGGCCGATACGCAGTATTTT. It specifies CASRAGLAADTQYF. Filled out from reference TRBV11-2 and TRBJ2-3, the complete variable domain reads EAGVAQSPRYKIIEKRQSVAFWCNPISGHATLYWYQQILGQGPKLLIQFQNNGVVDDSQLPKDRFSAERLKGVDSTLKIQPAKLEDSAVYLCASRAGLAADTQYFGPGTRLTVL.

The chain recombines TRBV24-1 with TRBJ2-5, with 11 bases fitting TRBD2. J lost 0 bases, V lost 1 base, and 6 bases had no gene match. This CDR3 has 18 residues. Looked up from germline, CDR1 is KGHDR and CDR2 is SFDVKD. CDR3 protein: CATSDFTSGGTYQETQYF. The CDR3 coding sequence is TGTGCCACCAGTGATTTTACTAGCGGGGGAACGTACCAAGAGACCCAGTACTTC.

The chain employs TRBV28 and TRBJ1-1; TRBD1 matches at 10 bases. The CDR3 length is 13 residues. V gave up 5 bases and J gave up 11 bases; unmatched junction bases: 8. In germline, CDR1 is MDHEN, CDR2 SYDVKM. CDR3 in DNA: TGTGCCAGCAGTGCACACGACAGGGGGCTTGCTTTCTTT. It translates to CASSAHDRGLAFF.

CDR3 amino acids: CASSLGQGGFYGYTF. The CDR3 region has the DNA TGTGCCAGCAGTTTGGGGCAGGGAGGATTTTATGGCTACACCTTC. The chain recombines TRBV6-5 with TRBJ1-2, with a possible D match to TRBD1 (5 bases). This CDR3 has 15 amino acids. The germline gives CDR1 MNHEY, CDR2 SVGAGI. The V end was cut by 4 bases, the J end by 5 bases, with 17 bases between.

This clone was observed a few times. CDR3 in DNA: TGTGCCTGGAGTAGGGACTACTCCCGTCAGTATTTT. Protein product: CAWSRDYSRQYF. The V gene is TRBV30, the J gene TRBJ2-3; TRBD2 aligns across 7 bases. J gave up 12 bases and V 2 bases, and 8 bases lay outside the gene matches. CDR3 length: 12 amino acids. Germline V gene data show CDR1 as GTSNPN and CDR2 as SVGIG (reference sequence).

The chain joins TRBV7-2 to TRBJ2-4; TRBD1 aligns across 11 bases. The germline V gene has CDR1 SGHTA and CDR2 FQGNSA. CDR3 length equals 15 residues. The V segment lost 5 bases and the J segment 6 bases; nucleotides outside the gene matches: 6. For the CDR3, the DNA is TGTGCCAGCAGCCCAGGGGGACAGGGGGTAAACATTCAGTACTTC. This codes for CASSPGGQGVNIQYF.

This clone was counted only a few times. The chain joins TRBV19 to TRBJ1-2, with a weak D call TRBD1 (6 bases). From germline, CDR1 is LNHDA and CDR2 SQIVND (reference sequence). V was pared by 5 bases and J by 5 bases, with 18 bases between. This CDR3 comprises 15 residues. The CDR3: CASSPLLTGLYGYTF. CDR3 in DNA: TGTGCCAGTAGTCCCCTCTTGACAGGCCTATATGGCTACACCTTC.

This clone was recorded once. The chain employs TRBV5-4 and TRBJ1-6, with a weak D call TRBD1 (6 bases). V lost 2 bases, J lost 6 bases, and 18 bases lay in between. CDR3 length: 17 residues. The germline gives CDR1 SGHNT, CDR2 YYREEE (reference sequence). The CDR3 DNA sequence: TGTGCCAGCAGCTTAGAAGGGCCGACAGGAATTAATTCACCCCTCCACTTT. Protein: CASSLEGPTGINSPLHF. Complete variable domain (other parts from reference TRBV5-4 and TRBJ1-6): ETGVTQSPTHLIKTRGQQVTLRCSSQSGHNTVSWYQQALGQGPQFIFQYYREEENGRGNFPPRFSGLQFPNYSSELNVNALELDDSALYLCASSLEGPTGINSPLHFGNGTRLTVT.

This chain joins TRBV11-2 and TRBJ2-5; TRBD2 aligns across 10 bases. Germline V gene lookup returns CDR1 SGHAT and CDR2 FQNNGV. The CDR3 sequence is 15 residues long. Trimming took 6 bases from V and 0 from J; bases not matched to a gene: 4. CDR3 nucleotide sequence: TGTGCCAGCAGGAAACTAGCGGGATACCAAGAGACCCAGTACTTC. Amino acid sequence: CASRKLAGYQETQYF.

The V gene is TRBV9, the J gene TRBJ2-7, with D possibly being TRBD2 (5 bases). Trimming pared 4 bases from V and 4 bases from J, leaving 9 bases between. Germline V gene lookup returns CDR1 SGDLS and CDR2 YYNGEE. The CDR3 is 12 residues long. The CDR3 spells CASSPRGYEQYF. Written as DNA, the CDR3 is TGTGCCAGCAGCCCGCGAGGGTACGAGCAGTACTTC.